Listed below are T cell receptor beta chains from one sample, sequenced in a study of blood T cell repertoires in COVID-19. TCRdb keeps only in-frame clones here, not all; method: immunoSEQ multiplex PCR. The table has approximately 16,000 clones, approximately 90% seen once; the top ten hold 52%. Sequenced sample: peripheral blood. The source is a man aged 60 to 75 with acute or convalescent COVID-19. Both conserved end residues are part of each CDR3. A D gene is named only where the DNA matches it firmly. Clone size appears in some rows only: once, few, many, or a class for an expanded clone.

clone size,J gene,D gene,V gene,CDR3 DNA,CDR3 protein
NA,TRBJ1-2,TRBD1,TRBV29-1,TGCAGCGTTGGGGAGGTGGACAGGGGAGATGGCTACACCTTC,CSVGEVDRGDGYTF
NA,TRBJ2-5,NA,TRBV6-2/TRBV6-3,TGTGCCAGCAGTACAGTAGAGACCCAGTACTTC,CASSTVETQYF
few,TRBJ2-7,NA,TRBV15,TGTGCCACCAGCGCCTCCCCAGGAACCTACGAGCAGTACTTC,CATSASPGTYEQYF
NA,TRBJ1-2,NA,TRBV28,TGTGCCAGCAGTTTCGGGGGGGGCCAAGCTAACTATGGCTACACCTTC,CASSFGGGQANYGYTF
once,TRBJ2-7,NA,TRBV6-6,TGTGCCACCTTGACCGACAGTAGCTCCTACGAGCAGTACTTC,CATLTDSSSYEQYF
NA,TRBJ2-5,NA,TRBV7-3,TGTGCCAGCAGCTTCCTGCGGACAGTAGGCCTCCGGACCCAGTACTTC,CASSFLRTVGLRTQYF
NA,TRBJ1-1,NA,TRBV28,TGTGCCAGCAGAACAGGGAGGAACACTGAAGCTTTCTTT,CASRTGRNTEAFF
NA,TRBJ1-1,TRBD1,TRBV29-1,TGCAGCGTTTCGACAGGGAATACGGGTACTGAAGCTTTCTTT,CSVSTGNTGTEAFF
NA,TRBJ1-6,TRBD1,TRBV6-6,TGTGCCAGCAGCCCCGACAGGGCCTCCTATAATTCACCCCTCCACTTT,CASSPDRASYNSPLHF
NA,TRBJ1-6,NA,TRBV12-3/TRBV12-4,TGTGCCAGCAGTTCCGCGACGGGGTCACCCCTCCACTTT,CASSSATGSPLHF
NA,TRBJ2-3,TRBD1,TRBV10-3,TGTGCCATCAGTAGACAGGGTCCACTCTCTAGCACAGATACGCAGTATTTT,CAISRQGPLSSTDTQYF
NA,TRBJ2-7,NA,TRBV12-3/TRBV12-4,TGTGCCAGCAGTTGGGGCGTCTACGAGCAGTACTTC,CASSWGVYEQYF
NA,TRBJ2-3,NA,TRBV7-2,TGTGCCAGCACCTTGGGGGGCGGGGGAGACACAGATACGCAGTATTTT,CASTLGGGGDTDTQYF
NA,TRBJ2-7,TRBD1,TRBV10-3,TGTGCCATCACCAGGGACAGCACCAACTACGAGCAGTACTTC,CAITRDSTNYEQYF
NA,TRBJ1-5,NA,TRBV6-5,TGTGCCAGCAGTCCCGGGGGCAATCAGCCCCAGCATTTT,CASSPGGNQPQHF
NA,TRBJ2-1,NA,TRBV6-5,TGTGCCAGCAGTTACGATTACCGGAGCTCCTACAATGAGCAGTTCTTC,CASSYDYRSSYNEQFF
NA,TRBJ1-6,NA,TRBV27,TGTGCCAGCAGTTGGGGGGGCGATAATTCACCCCTCCACTTT,CASSWGGDNSPLHF
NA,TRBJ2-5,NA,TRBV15,TGTGCCACCAGTGCACAACAGTACCAAGAGACCCAGTACTTC,CATSAQQYQETQYF